This is a list of T cell receptor beta chains from one sample in a study of T cell clonotyping in hematopoietic cell transplantation. Sequencing was performed with immunoSEQ multiplex PCR; in TCRdb, only in-frame clones are kept and a portion is missing. The table records nearly 7,000 clones, approximately 98% of them present only once. The input for sequencing was PBMCs, taken 30 days after allogeneic stem cell transplant. The receptors derive from a male patient aged 60 to 75 who had an allogeneic stem cell transplant from a related donor, so the T cells may come from the graft donor. Some clones in this sample may be carry-over from other donors' samples. Both conserved end residues are part of each CDR3. The order of the fields is D gene, V gene, clone size, J gene, CDR3 DNA, CDR3 protein. The D gene is left open where the match is weak. Size values are once, few and many counts, or a class for expanded clones, and some rows have none.

d_gene: TRBD1; v_gene: TRBV5-1; abundance: NA; j_gene: TRBJ2-5; CDR3nt: TGCGCCAGCAGCCTAAATGCAGGGGGACAAGAGACCCAGTACTTC; CDR3aa: CASSLNAGGQETQYF
d_gene: NA; v_gene: TRBV7-2; abundance: NA; j_gene: TRBJ1-1; CDR3nt: TGTGCCAGCAGCCCCCTGCCCCCGCGGAACACTGAAGCTTTCTTT; CDR3aa: CASSPLPPRNTEAFF
d_gene: TRBD2; v_gene: TRBV4-3; abundance: once; j_gene: TRBJ2-7; CDR3nt: TGCGCCAGCAGCCAAGTACTAGCGGGGGGGGTCTCCTACGAGCAGTACTTC; CDR3aa: CASSQVLAGGVSYEQYF
d_gene: NA; v_gene: TRBV7-2; abundance: NA; j_gene: TRBJ1-2; CDR3nt: TGTGCCAGCAGCTTTAACTGGGCAACAGGGAATGGCTACACCTTC; CDR3aa: CASSFNWATGNGYTF
d_gene: NA; v_gene: TRBV28; abundance: NA; j_gene: TRBJ1-2; CDR3nt: TGTGCCAGCAGTTTACTGACAGAAGAGTGGTACACCTTC; CDR3aa: CASSLLTEEWYTF
d_gene: NA; v_gene: TRBV25-1; abundance: NA; j_gene: TRBJ2-1; CDR3nt: TGTGCCAGCAGGGAGGCGGGGTCCTACAATGAGCAGTTCTTC; CDR3aa: CASREAGSYNEQFF
d_gene: TRBD2; v_gene: TRBV4-3; abundance: once; j_gene: TRBJ2-7; CDR3nt: TGCGCCAGCAGCCTGCTAGCGGGGGTTTCCTACGAGCAGTACTTC; CDR3aa: CASSLLAGVSYEQYF
d_gene: TRBD1; v_gene: TRBV11-3; abundance: NA; j_gene: TRBJ2-5; CDR3nt: TGTGCCAGCAGCTTAGGAGGACAGGGAAGAGAGACCCAGTACTTC; CDR3aa: CASSLGGQGRETQYF
d_gene: NA; v_gene: TRBV6-6; abundance: NA; j_gene: TRBJ2-7; CDR3nt: TGTGCCAGCAGTTCCGGACCGCTATACGAGCAGTACTTC; CDR3aa: CASSSGPLYEQYF
d_gene: NA; v_gene: TRBV29-1; abundance: NA; j_gene: TRBJ1-5; CDR3nt: TGCAGCGTTGCAGGCAGTGCAAATCAGCCCCAGCATTTT; CDR3aa: CSVAGSANQPQHF
d_gene: TRBD1; v_gene: TRBV5-1; abundance: NA; j_gene: TRBJ1-2; CDR3nt: TGCGCCAGCAGCTTCCCGACAGGGGCTAACTATGGCTACACCTTC; CDR3aa: CASSFPTGANYGYTF
d_gene: NA; v_gene: TRBV7-2; abundance: NA; j_gene: TRBJ2-7; CDR3nt: TGTGCCAGCAGCTTAGCTGGTATCTACGAGCAGTACTTC; CDR3aa: CASSLAGIYEQYF
d_gene: TRBD1; v_gene: TRBV5-6; abundance: NA; j_gene: TRBJ1-1; CDR3nt: TGTGCCAGCAGCTTGGCAGGGGGCGAAGGAGCTTTCTTT; CDR3aa: CASSLAGGEGAFF
d_gene: NA; v_gene: TRBV7-9; abundance: once; j_gene: TRBJ2-7; CDR3nt: TGTGCCAGCAGCTCCCGGGGACCTTACGAGCAGTACTTC; CDR3aa: CASSSRGPYEQYF
d_gene: TRBD1; v_gene: TRBV7-8; abundance: NA; j_gene: TRBJ1-4; CDR3nt: TGTGCCAGCAGCAGTTCAGGGGGCTCAAATGAAAAACTGTTTTTT; CDR3aa: CASSSSGGSNEKLFF
d_gene: NA; v_gene: TRBV29-1; abundance: NA; j_gene: TRBJ1-2; CDR3nt: TGCAGCGTTGATTTTTGGGGAAGGGGCTACACCTTC; CDR3aa: CSVDFWGRGYTF
d_gene: NA; v_gene: TRBV20-1; abundance: NA; j_gene: TRBJ2-1; CDR3nt: TGCAGTGCTGGGGGCATTCGGGAGCAGTTCTTC; CDR3aa: CSAGGIREQFF
d_gene: NA; v_gene: TRBV4-2; abundance: once; j_gene: TRBJ2-3; CDR3nt: TGTGCCAGCAGCCAAGGGATTAGGACGGTGACGGCAGATACGCAGTATTTT; CDR3aa: CASSQGIRTVTADTQYF
d_gene: NA; v_gene: TRBV30; abundance: NA; j_gene: TRBJ1-1; CDR3nt: TGTGCCTGGAGTGTAATTCGTCTGGGTGGGACTGAAGCTTTCTTT; CDR3aa: CAWSVIRLGGTEAFF
d_gene: TRBD1; v_gene: TRBV7-8; abundance: NA; j_gene: TRBJ1-2; CDR3nt: TGTGCCAGCAGCTACCGGACAGGGAATGGCTACACCTTC; CDR3aa: CASSYRTGNGYTF
d_gene: NA; v_gene: TRBV4-2; abundance: NA; j_gene: TRBJ2-6; CDR3nt: TGTGCCAGCAGCCAACTCGGCTCTGGGGCCAACGTCCTGACTTTC; CDR3aa: CASSQLGSGANVLTF
d_gene: NA; v_gene: TRBV5-6; abundance: NA; j_gene: TRBJ1-6; CDR3nt: TGTGCCAGCAGCACTCCGGACCTCGGAGATTCACCCCTCCACTTT; CDR3aa: CASSTPDLGDSPLHF
d_gene: NA; v_gene: TRBV11-2; abundance: NA; j_gene: TRBJ1-1; CDR3nt: TGTGCCGACACCCCCTCGTGGGGCGCTGAAGCTTTCTTT; CDR3aa: CADTPSWGAEAFF
d_gene: NA; v_gene: TRBV20-1; abundance: NA; j_gene: TRBJ2-5; CDR3nt: TGCAGTGTTAACAGAAGGGAGACCCAGTACTTC; CDR3aa: CSVNRRETQYF
d_gene: NA; v_gene: TRBV27; abundance: NA; j_gene: TRBJ2-3; CDR3nt: TGTGCCAGCAGCCTAGGCGTTACAGATACGCAGTATTTT; CDR3aa: CASSLGVTDTQYF
d_gene: NA; v_gene: TRBV19; abundance: NA; j_gene: TRBJ1-5; CDR3nt: TGTGCCAGTAGTATAGCCGGTCAGCCCCAGCATTTT; CDR3aa: CASSIAGQPQHF
d_gene: NA; v_gene: TRBV19; abundance: NA; j_gene: TRBJ1-3; CDR3nt: TGTGCCAGTAGTTTGGGCAAGGGAAACACCATATATTTT; CDR3aa: CASSLGKGNTIYF
d_gene: NA; v_gene: TRBV10-3; abundance: once; j_gene: TRBJ2-7; CDR3nt: TGTGCCATCAGTGAGCCCGGGCCGCAGTACTTC; CDR3aa: CAISEPGPQYF